This T cell receptor beta chain was observed in a study of post-analysis software for immune sequencing data. Regarding the study as a whole: Those samples that were prepared in the same batch co-clustered strongly by F measure. TRBV5-6, TRBV5-1 and TRBV20-1 were among 4 or 5 TRBV segments more frequent in patients than controls.

Presence of unique molecular identifiers characterized the TCR beta cDNA libraries. In TCRdb, the PCR reads were re-called with MiXCR into one record per CDR3 protein. The data contain 650,000 to 900,000 distinct CDR3 sequences, 46% of them singletons. Germline V gene data show CDR1 as MNHEY and CDR2 as SVGAGI. Unmatched junction bases numbered 9, after V lost 5 bases and J lost 4 bases. CDR3 length: 15 amino acids. This clonotype showed up just a few times. Its antigen is unknown. The chain is built from TRBV6-5 and TRBJ2-5; 8 bases line up with TRBD1. This TCR was sampled from a girl under 18 with multiple sclerosis. The sequenced material came from blood. The CDR3 DNA reads TGTGCCAGCAGTACCCAGGGGGCGAGCGGAGAGACCCAGTACTTC. This translates into CASSTQGASGETQYF.